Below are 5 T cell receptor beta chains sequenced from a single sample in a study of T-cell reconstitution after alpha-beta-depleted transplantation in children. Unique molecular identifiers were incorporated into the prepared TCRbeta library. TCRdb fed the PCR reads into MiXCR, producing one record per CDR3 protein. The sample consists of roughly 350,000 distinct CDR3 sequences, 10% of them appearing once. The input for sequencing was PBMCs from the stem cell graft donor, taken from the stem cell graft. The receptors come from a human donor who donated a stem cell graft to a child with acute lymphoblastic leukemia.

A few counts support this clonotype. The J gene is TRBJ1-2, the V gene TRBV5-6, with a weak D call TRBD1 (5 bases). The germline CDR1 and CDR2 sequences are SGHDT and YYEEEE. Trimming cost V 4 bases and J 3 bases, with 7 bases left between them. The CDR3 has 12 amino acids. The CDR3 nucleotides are TGTGCCAGCAGCGCGGGGGACTATGGCTACACCTTC. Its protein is CASSAGDYGYTF.

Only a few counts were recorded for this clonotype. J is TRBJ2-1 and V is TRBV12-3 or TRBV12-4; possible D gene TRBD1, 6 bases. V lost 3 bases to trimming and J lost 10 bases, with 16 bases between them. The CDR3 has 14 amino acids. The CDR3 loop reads CASSLGARPTEQFF. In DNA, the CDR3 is TGTGCCAGCAGTTTGGGGGCCCGGCCTACAGAGCAGTTCTTC.

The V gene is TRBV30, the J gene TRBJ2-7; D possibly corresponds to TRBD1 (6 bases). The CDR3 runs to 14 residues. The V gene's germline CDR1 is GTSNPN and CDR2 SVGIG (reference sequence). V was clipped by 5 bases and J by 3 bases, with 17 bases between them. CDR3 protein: CAWDPGHPNYEQYF. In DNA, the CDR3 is TGTGCCTGGGACCCGGGACACCCAAACTACGAGCAGTACTTC.

The CDR3, as DNA: TGTGCCAGCAGCACCACAGGACAGTTAGGACAGCCCCAGCATTTT. Encoded protein: CASSTTGQLGQPQHF. J is TRBJ1-5 and V is TRBV11-2; TRBD1 might be the D (6 bases). This CDR3 is 15 amino acids long. The ends were cut back, 5 bases at V and 7 bases at J, with 18 bases in the middle. The germline V gene encodes CDR1 SGHAT and CDR2 FQNNGV.

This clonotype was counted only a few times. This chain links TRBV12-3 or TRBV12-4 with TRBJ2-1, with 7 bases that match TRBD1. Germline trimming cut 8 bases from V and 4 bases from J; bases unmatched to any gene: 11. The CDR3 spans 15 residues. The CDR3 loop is CASSNGQVLYNEQFF. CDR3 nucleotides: TGTGCCAGCTCAAACGGACAGGTTCTTTACAATGAGCAGTTCTTC.